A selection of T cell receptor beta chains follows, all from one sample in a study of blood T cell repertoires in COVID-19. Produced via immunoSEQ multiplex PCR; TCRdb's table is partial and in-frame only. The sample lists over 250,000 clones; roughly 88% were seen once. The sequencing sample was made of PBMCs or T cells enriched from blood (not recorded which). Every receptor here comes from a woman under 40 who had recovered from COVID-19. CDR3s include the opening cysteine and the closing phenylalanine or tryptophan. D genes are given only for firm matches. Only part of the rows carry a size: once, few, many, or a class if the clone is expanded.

cdr3_nt: TGTGCCAGCAGTTTCTTAATTGGCTCCCCGGAGCTCGAGCAGTACTTC
cdr3_aa: CASSFLIGSPELEQYF
clone_size: NA
d_call: NA
v_call: TRBV28
j_call: TRBJ2-7

cdr3_nt: TGTGCCAGCAGCTTGGACAGGGGAATGGACACTGAAGCTTTCTTT
cdr3_aa: CASSLDRGMDTEAFF
clone_size: few
d_call: TRBD1
v_call: TRBV5-4
j_call: TRBJ1-1

cdr3_nt: TGTGCCAGCAAGTCGACAGGGAACACCGGGGAGCTGTTTTTT
cdr3_aa: CASKSTGNTGELFF
clone_size: few
d_call: NA
v_call: TRBV7-9
j_call: TRBJ2-2

cdr3_nt: TGCGCCAGCAGCCAAGAAGGGGTAGGGGACACTGAAGCTTTCTTT
cdr3_aa: CASSQEGVGDTEAFF
clone_size: NA
d_call: NA
v_call: TRBV4-3
j_call: TRBJ1-1

cdr3_nt: TGTGCCAGCAGTTACTCAGGGACAGGGCAATATGGCTACACCTTC
cdr3_aa: CASSYSGTGQYGYTF
clone_size: NA
d_call: TRBD1
v_call: TRBV6-5
j_call: TRBJ1-2

cdr3_nt: TGCGCCAGCAGCCAAGTCCCAGCGGGCCAATCAGGCGATACGCAGTATTTT
cdr3_aa: CASSQVPAGQSGDTQYF
clone_size: NA
d_call: NA
v_call: TRBV4-1
j_call: TRBJ2-3

cdr3_nt: TGTGCCAGCAGCTACAACCCGCACAATGAGCAGTTCTTC
cdr3_aa: CASSYNPHNEQFF
clone_size: NA
d_call: NA
v_call: TRBV11-2
j_call: TRBJ2-1

cdr3_nt: TGTGCCAGCAGCTTAGGGGACAGATTCATGAATAACTATGGCTACACCTTC
cdr3_aa: CASSLGDRFMNNYGYTF
clone_size: NA
d_call: TRBD1
v_call: TRBV7-2
j_call: TRBJ1-2

cdr3_nt: TGTGCCAGCAGTGAAGTCCGCCTACAGGGGAACACCGGGGAGCTGTTTTTT
cdr3_aa: CASSEVRLQGNTGELFF
clone_size: few
d_call: NA
v_call: TRBV2
j_call: TRBJ2-2

cdr3_nt: TGTGCCAGCAGTACTTTTATTAACTATGGCTACACCTTC
cdr3_aa: CASSTFINYGYTF
clone_size: NA
d_call: NA
v_call: TRBV2
j_call: TRBJ1-2

cdr3_nt: TGTGCCAGCAGCCGGAGGATGAGTTACAATGAGCAGTTCTTC
cdr3_aa: CASSRRMSYNEQFF
clone_size: NA
d_call: NA
v_call: TRBV6-2/TRBV6-3
j_call: TRBJ2-1

cdr3_nt: TGCGCCAGCAGCTTCGGGCTAGCCCTCTCGGGGGAGCTGTTTTTT
cdr3_aa: CASSFGLALSGELFF
clone_size: few
d_call: NA
v_call: TRBV5-1
j_call: TRBJ2-2

cdr3_nt: TGTGCCAGCAGCTTAGGCGGACAGGGCAAAGAAGCTTTCTTT
cdr3_aa: CASSLGGQGKEAFF
clone_size: NA
d_call: TRBD1
v_call: TRBV7-2
j_call: TRBJ1-1

cdr3_nt: TGTGCCAGCAGTTTCCCCGAGGACAGGGGCAGTTCTCACGAGCAGTACTTC
cdr3_aa: CASSFPEDRGSSHEQYF
clone_size: NA
d_call: TRBD1
v_call: TRBV28
j_call: TRBJ2-7

cdr3_nt: TGTGCCAGCAGCCCGCAGGGGGCGACTCAGCCCCAGCATTTT
cdr3_aa: CASSPQGATQPQHF
clone_size: NA
d_call: TRBD1
v_call: TRBV7-9
j_call: TRBJ1-5

cdr3_nt: TGCGCCAGCAGCTTACGTAGCGTCAATGAGCAGTTCTTC
cdr3_aa: CASSLRSVNEQFF
clone_size: NA
d_call: NA
v_call: TRBV5-1
j_call: TRBJ2-1

cdr3_nt: TGTGCCAGCCGTCCCATAGACAGGCCCTACAATGAGCAGTTCTTC
cdr3_aa: CASRPIDRPYNEQFF
clone_size: NA
d_call: NA
v_call: TRBV18
j_call: TRBJ2-1

cdr3_nt: TGCGCCAGCAGCCAAATAAGTAGGTCGGGTTACGAGCAGTACTTC
cdr3_aa: CASSQISRSGYEQYF
clone_size: NA
d_call: NA
v_call: TRBV4-1
j_call: TRBJ2-7

cdr3_nt: TGTGCCAGCTCACCGCGACAGGGGTTTGATTCCACTGAAGCTTTCTTT
cdr3_aa: CASSPRQGFDSTEAFF
clone_size: NA
d_call: TRBD1
v_call: TRBV18
j_call: TRBJ1-1

cdr3_nt: TGTGCCAGCTCACCACTACGGACAGGGGATATGAACACTGAAGCTTTCTTT
cdr3_aa: CASSPLRTGDMNTEAFF
clone_size: NA
d_call: TRBD1
v_call: TRBV18
j_call: TRBJ1-1

cdr3_nt: TGTGCCAGTAGTGTGACAGGCACAGATACGCAGTATTTT
cdr3_aa: CASSVTGTDTQYF
clone_size: NA
d_call: NA
v_call: TRBV19
j_call: TRBJ2-3

cdr3_nt: TGTGCCAGCAGTTCGAACCTCGGGACAGGGATCCTAGCCAAAAACATTCAGTACTTC
cdr3_aa: CASSSNLGTGILAKNIQYF
clone_size: NA
d_call: TRBD1
v_call: TRBV28
j_call: TRBJ2-4

cdr3_nt: TGTGCCAGCAGTGGGTCAGGAGGGTCAGGACAGCCCCAGCATTTT
cdr3_aa: CASSGSGGSGQPQHF
clone_size: NA
d_call: NA
v_call: TRBV2
j_call: TRBJ1-5

cdr3_nt: TGTGCCAGCAGCCTGACAGGGACGAACACTGAAGCTTTCTTT
cdr3_aa: CASSLTGTNTEAFF
clone_size: NA
d_call: TRBD1
v_call: TRBV7-8
j_call: TRBJ1-1

cdr3_nt: TGTGCCAGCAGCGTGGTAGCGGGAGGCGTACATGAGCAGTTCTTC
cdr3_aa: CASSVVAGGVHEQFF
clone_size: NA
d_call: TRBD2
v_call: TRBV9
j_call: TRBJ2-1

cdr3_nt: TGTGCCACCAGTGATTTGTTATGTCACCTGGGTGGGGGGGGCTATGGCTACACCTTC
cdr3_aa: CATSDLLCHLGGGGYGYTF
clone_size: few
d_call: NA
v_call: TRBV24-1
j_call: TRBJ1-2

cdr3_nt: TGCAGCGTTGGAGGCAGCTCTTTAACCTATGGCTACACCTTC
cdr3_aa: CSVGGSSLTYGYTF
clone_size: NA
d_call: NA
v_call: TRBV29-1
j_call: TRBJ1-2

cdr3_nt: TGTGCCACCAGCAGGGAGAATTCCTACGAGCAGTACTTC
cdr3_aa: CATSRENSYEQYF
clone_size: NA
d_call: NA
v_call: TRBV15
j_call: TRBJ2-7

cdr3_nt: TGTGCCAGCAGCTTAGGACTAGCCGGAGATACGCAGTATTTT
cdr3_aa: CASSLGLAGDTQYF
clone_size: NA
d_call: NA
v_call: TRBV13
j_call: TRBJ2-3

cdr3_nt: TGTGCCAGCCTAGGCGCGCATCGTGGGGAGCAGTACTTC
cdr3_aa: CASLGAHRGEQYF
clone_size: NA
d_call: NA
v_call: TRBV28
j_call: TRBJ2-7

cdr3_nt: TGCGCCAGCAGCACCTTCCCCGGGCGAGGGAACTATGGCTACACCTTC
cdr3_aa: CASSTFPGRGNYGYTF
clone_size: NA
d_call: NA
v_call: TRBV5-1
j_call: TRBJ1-2

cdr3_nt: TGTGCCAACCAACGGGTCCAAGGGGCCTACACCTTC
cdr3_aa: CANQRVQGAYTF
clone_size: NA
d_call: NA
v_call: TRBV2
j_call: TRBJ1-2

cdr3_nt: TGTGCCAGCAGCCCGTATGAGGAGACCCAGTACTTC
cdr3_aa: CASSPYEETQYF
clone_size: NA
d_call: NA
v_call: TRBV28
j_call: TRBJ2-5

cdr3_nt: TGTGCCAGCAGTTCCACGGGACAGGGGACATATAATTCACCCCTCCACTTT
cdr3_aa: CASSSTGQGTYNSPLHF
clone_size: NA
d_call: TRBD1
v_call: TRBV28
j_call: TRBJ1-6

cdr3_nt: TGTGCCAGCAGCGAACTCCGGAACACTGAAGCTTTCTTT
cdr3_aa: CASSELRNTEAFF
clone_size: NA
d_call: NA
v_call: TRBV12-3/TRBV12-4
j_call: TRBJ1-1

cdr3_nt: TGTGCCAGCAGCCAGGGACTAGCGGGAGGTGGTTACGAGCAGTACTTC
cdr3_aa: CASSQGLAGGGYEQYF
clone_size: few
d_call: TRBD2
v_call: TRBV11-2
j_call: TRBJ2-7

cdr3_nt: TGTGCCAGCAATGAGCGGGGGGCCCGAAAGCAGTTCTTC
cdr3_aa: CASNERGARKQFF
clone_size: once
d_call: TRBD2
v_call: TRBV28
j_call: TRBJ2-1

cdr3_nt: TGTGCCAGCAGAACTACTAGTTACACAGATACGCAGTATTTT
cdr3_aa: CASRTTSYTDTQYF
clone_size: NA
d_call: NA
v_call: TRBV2
j_call: TRBJ2-3

cdr3_nt: TGTGCCAGCAGCTTAAACCCAGGGGGAGGAGGTCAGCCCCAGCATTTT
cdr3_aa: CASSLNPGGGGQPQHF
clone_size: NA
d_call: TRBD1
v_call: TRBV7-9
j_call: TRBJ1-5

cdr3_nt: TGTGCCAGCAGTGTGGACAGGGCCCACGAGCAGTACTTC
cdr3_aa: CASSVDRAHEQYF
clone_size: NA
d_call: TRBD1
v_call: TRBV7-3
j_call: TRBJ2-7

cdr3_nt: TGTGCCACCAGCACAGATAGGGGGTGGGATTCACCCCTCCACTTT
cdr3_aa: CATSTDRGWDSPLHF
clone_size: NA
d_call: NA
v_call: TRBV15
j_call: TRBJ1-6